This T cell receptor beta chain appears in the sequencing data of a study of shared clonotypes between healthy human individuals. Study-level findings and limits: Generation of non-shared clonotypes was less probable than generation of clonotypes shared by all four donors.

A note on this clone: What it binds is unknown.

Profiled with immunoSEQ multiplex PCR; TCRdb holds only in-frame clones, not every one. The table shows around 2.1 million clones, with under 97% occurring only once. CD4+ cells were split into CD45RA+ naive and CD45RA-negative memory subsets. Deletions cut 3 bases from V and 4 bases from J, with 8 bases between. Germline lookup yields CDR1 SGHAT and CDR2 FQNNGV. The CDR3 runs to 13 residues. V is TRBV11-2 and J is TRBJ2-3; D not certain. Sample: naive CD4+ T cells sorted from blood. Subset denoted: CD45RA+ positively selected. This sequence originates from a man aged 18 to 29 in good health. The CDR3 DNA reads TGTGCCAGCAGCTTGGGGTTCGCAGATACGCAGTATTTT. Translation: CASSLGFADTQYF.